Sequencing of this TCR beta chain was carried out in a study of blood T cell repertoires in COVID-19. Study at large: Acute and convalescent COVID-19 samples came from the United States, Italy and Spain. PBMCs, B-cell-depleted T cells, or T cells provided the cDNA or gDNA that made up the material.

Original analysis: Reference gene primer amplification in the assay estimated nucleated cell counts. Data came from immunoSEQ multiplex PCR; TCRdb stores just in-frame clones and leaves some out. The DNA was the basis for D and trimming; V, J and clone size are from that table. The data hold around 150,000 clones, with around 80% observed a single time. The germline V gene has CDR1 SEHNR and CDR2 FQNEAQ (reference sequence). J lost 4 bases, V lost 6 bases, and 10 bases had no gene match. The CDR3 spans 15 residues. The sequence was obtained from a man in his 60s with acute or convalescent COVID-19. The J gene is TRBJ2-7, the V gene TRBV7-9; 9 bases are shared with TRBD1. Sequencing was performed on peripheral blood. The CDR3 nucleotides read TGTGCCAGCAGTCAATCCGGGACAGGGCGGTACGAGCAGTACTTC. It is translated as CASSQSGTGRYEQYF.